A single TCR beta chain is shown here with its context. Unsorted samples used some 89 million PBMCs for genomic DNA. Germline CDR1 SNHLY, CDR2 FYNNEI. CDR3 size: 12 residues. Trimming pared 6 bases from V and 5 bases from J, leaving 10 bases between. The data originate from a study of shared clonotypes between healthy human individuals. Unsorted PBMC contributed 250 to 350 ng DNA, tens of thousands of T cell genomes, to each replicate PCR. The assay was immunoSEQ multiplex PCR, and TCRdb's table has in-frame clones only and misses some. The table lists 450,000 or so clones, about 74% of them singletons.

Input material: PBMCs. The chain has TRBV2 and TRBJ2-5; D is perhaps TRBD2 (6 bases). The TCR was taken from a woman between 35 and 50 years old in good health. Some clones in this sample may be carry-over from other donors' samples. CDR3 nucleotides: TGTGCCAGCAGCCGGGGGACGGAGACCCAGTACTTC. This encodes CASSRGTETQYF.